One and the same sample provided the 22 T cell receptor beta chains below, sequenced in a study of T cell changes during pregnancy in multiple sclerosis (dated by TCRdb to between 2019 and 2020). The library was obtained by the immunoSEQ multiplex PCR assay. Sourced from immuneACCESS, this table was stored by TCRdb with only in-frame sequences that have V and J called. A share of the clones is absent; for the studies checked, an unresolved V gene accounts for under half, and the remainder has no known explanation. This sample is represented by around 65,000 clones; roughly 90% of them were singletons. Together, the top ten hold more than 2.5% of the sample. The sample here was peripheral blood, taken in the second trimester of pregnancy. These receptor sequences come from a female donor in good health, enrolled as a control in a pregnancy study.

V usage is TRBV6-5 and J usage is TRBJ2-2; the match to TRBD1 covers 7 bases. V lost 8 bases, J lost 2 bases, and 2 bases stayed unmatched. The CDR3 spans 13 residues. The V gene's germline CDR1 is MNHEY and CDR2 SVGAGI. CDR3 sequence (DNA): TGTGCCAGCCGGGACAGTAACACCGGGGAGCTGTTTTTT. As protein: CASRDSNTGELFF.

V is TRBV10-2 and J is TRBJ1-6; D perhaps matches TRBD1 (5 bases). Trimming took off 6 bases at V and 4 bases at J, with 16 bases between the two ends. The CDR3 spans 16 residues. CDR1 and CDR2 from the germline V gene are WSHSY and SAAADI. The CDR3 loop reads CASRDPGLRYNSPLHF. The CDR3 DNA reads as TGCGCCAGCAGGGACCCGGGACTGAGATATAATTCACCCCTCCACTTT.

As to this clone: The same CDR3 is also encoded by other DNA sequences in this sample. The chain couples TRBV18 to TRBJ2-7; D may be TRBD1 (6 bases). The CDR3 spans 14 residues. The V and J ends lost 2 bases and 0 bases respectively, with 8 bases between them. Germline loops: CDR1 KGHSH, CDR2 LQKENI. The CDR3 spells CASSPGQSSYEQYF. CDR3 DNA: TGTGCCAGCTCACCAGGACAGTCCTCCTACGAGCAGTACTTC. The variable domain in full, completed from reference TRBV18 and TRBJ2-7, reads NAGVMQNPRHLVRRRGQEARLRCSPMKGHSHVYWYRQLPEEGLKFMVYLQKENIIDESGMPKERFSAEFPKEGPSILRIQQVVRGDSAAYFCASSPGQSSYEQYFGPGTRLTVT.

The chain is built from TRBV5-8 and TRBJ2-3, with D possibly TRBD1 on 7 matching bases. Germline V gene data show CDR1 as SGHTS and CDR2 as YDEGEE. Trimming left V 1 base short and J 5 bases short, with 11 bases between. The CDR3 consists of 14 residues. CDR3 DNA sequence: TGTGCCAGCAGCTTGATCAGGGGGGTAGATACGCAGTATTTT. It translates to CASSLIRGVDTQYF.

J is TRBJ2-6 and V is TRBV6-5, with a weak D call TRBD1 (6 bases). V lost 6 bases to trimming and J lost 4 bases, with 13 bases between them. This CDR3 spans 15 amino acids. Germline CDR1 reads MNHEY; CDR2 reads SVGAGI. The CDR3 spells CASSRAGVGANVLTF. DNA for the CDR3: TGTGCCAGCAGCCGTGCAGGGGTAGGGGCCAACGTCCTGACTTTC.

J is TRBJ2-3 and V is TRBV15, with 12 bases lining up with TRBD2. The V and J ends lost 1 base and 4 bases, in that order; junction bases with no gene match: 3. The CDR3 consists of 16 residues. Germline V CDR1 and CDR2: LNHNV, YYDKDF (reference sequence). Here the CDR3 reads CATSRGTSGGSDTQYF. CDR3 nucleotide sequence: TGTGCCACCAGCAGAGGAACTAGCGGGGGGTCAGATACGCAGTATTTT. The complete variable domain, with remaining parts taken from reference TRBV15 and TRBJ2-3, reads DAMVIQNPRYQVTQFGKPVTLSCSQTLNHNVMYWYQQKSSQAPKLLFHYYDKDFNNEADTPDNFQSRRPNTSFCFLDIRSPGLGDTAMYLCATSRGTSGGSDTQYFGPGTRLTVL.

The CDR3 bases are TGTGCCAGCAGTCCTAGAGTAGGGGACAGGGTACGGGAGTTCTTC. Protein sequence: CASSPRVGDRVREFF. V usage is TRBV27 and J usage is TRBJ2-1, with 9 bases that match TRBD1. The J segment lost 14 bases and the V segment lost 5 bases, leaving 16 bases of the junction unmatched. This CDR3 region has 15 residues. CDR1 is MNHEY, CDR2 SMNVEV, per germline (reference sequence).

The chain combines TRBV5-4 with TRBJ2-5, with 9 bases aligning to TRBD2. This CDR3 has 15 residues. V lost 6 bases, J lost 2 bases, and 8 bases stayed unmatched. From germline, CDR1 is SGHNT and CDR2 YYREEE (reference sequence). In nucleotides, the CDR3 is TGTGCCAGCAACCCGGCGGGAGGGTCGCAAGAGACCCAGTACTTC. Its translation is CASNPAGGSQETQYF.

This clone was seen more than once but under ten times. The chain links TRBV30 to TRBJ2-5; 7 bases map to TRBD2. The trim removed 0 bases at V and 7 bases at J, leaving 8 bases unmatched. The CDR3 has 14 residues. Germline assignment: CDR1 GTSNPN and CDR2 SVGIG (reference sequence). CDR3 DNA: TGTGCCTGGAGTGTAGGGGCCGGGAGGCGGACCCAGTACTTC. Translated: CAWSVGAGRRTQYF.

This clone was detected only once. This chain joins TRBV5-6 and TRBJ2-7; 9 bases fit TRBD2. The CDR3 runs 16 residues. Per the germline V gene, CDR1 is SGHDT and CDR2 is YYEEEE. J lost 3 bases, V lost 1 base, and 8 bases had no gene match. CDR3 amino acids: CASSLYAGGYFYEQYF. The CDR3 DNA reads as TGTGCCAGCAGCTTGTATGCGGGGGGGTATTTCTACGAGCAGTACTTC.

The gene calls are TRBV5-6 and TRBJ2-3; no firm D call. The CDR3 runs to 15 residues. With 0 bases removed from V and 3 bases from J, the gap between germline ends came to 11 bases. The V gene's germline CDR1 is SGHDT and CDR2 YYEEEE. The CDR3 sequence is CASSLGGRITDTQYF. The CDR3 nucleotides read TGTGCCAGCAGCTTGGGTGGCAGAATTACAGATACGCAGTATTTT.

V is TRBV7-8 and J is TRBJ1-5, with D perhaps matching TRBD1 (6 bases). CDR1 and CDR2 from the germline V gene are SGHVS and FQNEAQ. V lost 1 base, J lost 1 base, and 17 bases lay in between. The CDR3 has 18 residues. The CDR3 protein is CASSLVTGWYASNQPQHF. The CDR3, as DNA: TGTGCCAGCAGCTTAGTAACAGGGTGGTATGCAAGCAATCAGCCCCAGCATTTT.

The V and J genes are TRBV10-2 and TRBJ2-3; 8 positions agree with TRBD1. The germline CDR1 and CDR2 sequences are WSHSY and SAAADI. This CDR3 is 15 amino acids long. The V gene end was trimmed by 7 bases and the J gene end by 1 base; junction bases not matched to a gene: 7. The CDR3 DNA follows: TGCGCCAGCATAGACAGGGGAGGTGGCACAGATACGCAGTATTTT. The encoded protein is CASIDRGGGTDTQYF.

V usage is TRBV11-3 and J usage is TRBJ2-1, with TRBD1 matching over 8 bases. Trimming at V came to 0 bases and at J to 0 bases, leaving 1 base not matched to a gene. The CDR3 length is 16 residues. In germline, CDR1 is SGHNT, CDR2 YENEEA. DNA of the CDR3: TGTGCCAGCAGCTTAGAGACAGGGGCCTCCTACAATGAGCAGTTCTTC. Amino acid sequence: CASSLETGASYNEQFF.

The chain uses TRBV18 and TRBJ1-2; 10 nucleotides align to TRBD1. Germline assignment: CDR1 KGHSH and CDR2 LQKENI. Unmatched junction bases numbered 6, after V lost 3 bases and J lost 8 bases. This CDR3 is built from 14 residues. In DNA form, the CDR3 reads TGTGCCAGCTCACCCCCGACAGGGGGCGACGGCTACACCTTC. It codes for CASSPPTGGDGYTF.

The rearrangement uses TRBV4-1 and TRBJ2-2, with TRBD2 identical over 8 bases. V dropped 0 bases and J dropped 1; count of bases not matched to a gene: 10. The CDR3 is made up of 19 amino acids. Germline V lookup: CDR1 MGHRA, CDR2 YSYEKL. CDR3 residues: CASSQDGLPGRGNTGELFF. The CDR3 DNA reads TGCGCCAGCAGCCAAGATGGCCTCCCCGGGAGGGGGAACACCGGGGAGCTGTTTTTT.

This chain uses TRBV14 with TRBJ2-4; 9 nucleotides match TRBD1. CDR3 length: 20 residues. Germline loops: CDR1 SGHDN, CDR2 FVKESK. V gave up 4 bases and J gave up 0 bases; unmatched junction bases: 16. CDR3 sequence (DNA): TGTGCCAGCAGCCCGGGACAGGGATTAGTTCCGAGGCTAGCCAAAAACATTCAGTACTTC. Translating it yields CASSPGQGLVPRLAKNIQYF. Variable domain in full (rest from reference TRBV14 and TRBJ2-4): EAGVTQFPSHSVIEKGQTVTLRCDPISGHDNLYWYRRVMGKEIKFLLHFVKESKQDESGMPNNRFLAERTGGTYSTLKVQPAELEDSGVYFCASSPGQGLVPRLAKNIQYFGAGTRLSVL.

The chain joins TRBV7-2 to TRBJ2-7, with 13 bases that match TRBD2. After removal of 5 bases from V and 0 bases from J, the junction contained 7 bases not matched to a gene. This CDR3 has 17 residues. The germline V gene has CDR1 SGHTA and CDR2 FQGNSA. CDR3 amino acids: CASSDGLAGALSYEQYF. CDR3 bases: TGTGCCAGCAGCGATGGACTAGCGGGAGCCCTCTCCTACGAGCAGTACTTC.

V is TRBV6-5 and J is TRBJ1-1, with D possibly TRBD1 on 6 matching bases. V lost 5 bases to trimming and J lost 4 bases, with 14 bases between them. Germline V CDR1 and CDR2: MNHEY, SVGAGI. CDR3 length: 14 amino acids. The CDR3 sequence is CASSPWTVTTEAFF. CDR3 nucleotides: TGTGCCAGCAGTCCCTGGACAGTGACCACTGAAGCTTTCTTT.

This clone was seen only once. This rearrangement joins TRBV5-4 to TRBJ2-7; weak D call: TRBD2 (6 bases). CDR1 and CDR2 from the germline V gene are SGHNT and YYREEE (reference sequence). The CDR3 is made up of 15 amino acids. Trimming took 0 bases from V and 0 from J, leaving 10 bases between them. CDR3 amino acids: CASSLGGTSSYEQYF. CDR3 DNA sequence: TGTGCCAGCAGCTTGGGCGGGACCAGCTCCTACGAGCAGTACTTC. The full variable domain, rest sourced from reference TRBV5-4 and TRBJ2-7, is ETGVTQSPTHLIKTRGQQVTLRCSSQSGHNTVSWYQQALGQGPQFIFQYYREEENGRGNFPPRFSGLQFPNYSSELNVNALELDDSALYLCASSLGGTSSYEQYFGPGTRLTVT.

The chain has TRBV7-3 and TRBJ2-2, with D unclear. CDR3 length: 20 amino acids. CDR1 and CDR2 (germline): SGHTA, FQGTGA. With 3 bases removed from V and 5 bases from J, the gap between germline ends came to 28 bases. CDR3: CASSFQHPLIEHRTTGELFF. The CDR3 DNA reads TGTGCCAGCAGCTTTCAGCATCCACTAATCGAACACCGAACTACCGGGGAGCTGTTTTTT.

The rearrangement links TRBV5-1 to TRBJ2-3; possibly TRBD2 for D (7 bases). Trimming took 8 bases from V and 6 from J, leaving 19 bases between them. CDR3 length: 14 residues. Germline lookup yields CDR1 SGHRS and CDR2 YFSETQ. CDR3 loop: CASQRGGGDDTQYF. CDR3 coding DNA: TGCGCCAGTCAGAGGGGGGGCGGTGATGATACGCAGTATTTT.